What follows are 32 T cell receptor beta chains derived from one specimen sequenced in a study of cytomegalovirus exposure and HLA in healthy donors (dated by TCRdb to the late 2010s). The library was obtained by the immunoSEQ multiplex PCR assay. A mixture of 60 forward primers for TCR Vbeta segments and 13 reverse primers for TCR Jbeta segments was used in the multiplex PCR. TCRdb holds this immuneACCESS table with in-frame rearrangements only. Some clones are missing; in checked studies, unresolved V genes explain under half, and the rest has no known cause. The sample records about 190,000 clones, almost 75% of which are singletons. The ten largest account for around 3.2% of the sample. The sequencing sample was made of PBMCs. The origin of the receptors is a woman aged 25 to 39 in good health and CMV-seropositive.

This sequence joins TRBV13 and TRBJ2-2; D is uncertain. Trimming took off 5 bases at V and 2 bases at J, with 18 bases between the two ends. Germline V gives CDR1 PRHDT, CDR2 FYEKMQ (reference sequence). The CDR3 spans 17 residues. CDR3 nucleotides: TGTGCCAGCAGCCACCTACCCCTTCCCCTAAACACCGGGGAGCTGTTTTTT. It is translated as CASSHLPLPLNTGELFF.

The chain links TRBV4-1 to TRBJ2-1; maybe TRBD2 (6 bases). V was clipped by 2 bases and J by 10 bases, with 15 bases between them. Germline V CDR1 and CDR2: MGHRA, YSYEKL. The CDR3 is made up of 14 amino acids. The CDR3 bases are TGCGCCAGCAGCCAATACGAGACTAGGAAAGAGCAGTTCTTC. This gives the protein CASSQYETRKEQFF.

J is TRBJ1-2 and V is TRBV28, with D possibly matching TRBD1 (6 bases). From germline, CDR1 is MDHEN and CDR2 SYDVKM. The CDR3 runs to 13 residues. Between the trimmed V and J ends, which lost 6 bases and 8 bases, there was a span of 16 bases. CDR3 sequence: CASSTTGYDGYTF. CDR3 coding DNA: TGTGCCAGCAGCACTACAGGGTACGACGGCTACACCTTC.

The J gene is TRBJ1-1, the V gene TRBV28, with TRBD1 matching over 7 bases. Unmatched junction bases numbered 10, after V lost 6 bases and J lost 6 bases. This CDR3 region has 14 residues. Germline assignment: CDR1 MDHEN and CDR2 SYDVKM. The DNA for the CDR3 is TGTGCCAGCAGCTCATACGACAGGGTGTCTGAAGCTTTCTTT. It specifies CASSSYDRVSEAFF.

Remarks on this clone: This CDR3 is also generated by other DNA sequences in the sample. The chain has TRBV5-1 and TRBJ2-3; D unresolved. CDR3 length equals 14 residues. V was cut by 1 base and J by 0 bases, with 6 bases left in between. Germline V lookup: CDR1 SGHRS, CDR2 YFSETQ. The CDR3 region has the DNA TGCGCCAGCAGCTTGACCGGGAGCACAGATACGCAGTATTTT. Its translation: CASSLTGSTDTQYF.

The gene calls are TRBV19 and TRBJ1-2; the D gene is possibly TRBD1 (6 bases). Germline assignment: CDR1 LNHDA and CDR2 SQIVND (reference sequence). Trimming shortened V by 6 bases and J by 5 bases, and 16 bases separated the two germline ends. The CDR3 consists of 14 residues. CDR3 loop: CASSYGQTLYGYTF. The CDR3 DNA sequence: TGTGCCAGTAGCTACGGACAGACTTTATATGGCTACACCTTC.

This clone was observed a few times. The V and J genes are TRBV5-1 and TRBJ2-4, with TRBD1 as a possible D gene (6 bases). Per germline, CDR1 SGHRS and CDR2 YFSETQ. This CDR3 comprises 15 residues. V was cut by 3 bases and J by 5 bases, with 15 bases left in between. The CDR3 loop is CASSSHVTGQNIQYF. The CDR3 DNA follows: TGCGCCAGCAGCTCCCACGTGACAGGTCAAAACATTCAGTACTTC.

The rearrangement joins TRBV27 to TRBJ2-1; D is uncertain. Germline V gene lookup returns CDR1 MNHEY and CDR2 SMNVEV (reference sequence). V gave up 2 bases and J gave up 7 bases, with 9 bases separating them. There are 13 residues in the CDR3. CDR3 amino acids: CASSLTALNEQFF. As DNA, the CDR3 is TGTGCCAGCAGTTTAACAGCTCTGAATGAGCAGTTCTTC.

This sequence joins TRBV11-2 and TRBJ2-2; 8 nucleotides line up with TRBD2. CDR3 length: 17 residues. The V gene end was trimmed by 4 bases and the J gene end by 5 bases; junction bases not matched to a gene: 12. The V gene's germline CDR1 is SGHAT and CDR2 FQNNGV. The CDR3 nucleotides read TGTGCCAGCAGCTCTGAGAAAGCGGGAGTCGGGACCGGGGAGCTGTTTTTT. Amino acids: CASSSEKAGVGTGELFF. Together with reference TRBV11-2 and TRBJ2-2, the CDR3 gives the full variable domain: EAGVAQSPRYKIIEKRQSVAFWCNPISGHATLYWYQQILGQGPKLLIQFQNNGVVDDSQLPKDRFSAERLKGVDSTLKIQPAKLEDSAVYLCASSSEKAGVGTGELFFGEGSRLTVL.

This clone was seen a handful of times. This sequence joins TRBV28 and TRBJ1-2, with D possibly being TRBD1 (6 bases). V lost 2 bases to trimming and J lost 7 bases, with 11 bases between them. CDR1 MDHEN and CDR2 SYDVKM come from the germline V gene. The CDR3 loop spans 13 amino acids. CDR3 coding DNA: TGTGCCAGCAGTTTACAGGGGTTAGGTGGCTACACCTTC. It codes for CASSLQGLGGYTF.

The chain carries TRBV25-1 and TRBJ1-1; perhaps TRBD1 as D (5 bases). This CDR3 is 18 amino acids long. Trimming removed 3 bases from V and 1 base from J, with 21 bases in between. CDR1 and CDR2 (germline): MGHDK, SYGVNS. CDR3 coding DNA: TGTGCCAGCAGTGACGGCGGAGGGGCGGGACGGCCGAACACTGAAGCTTTCTTT. Its protein is CASSDGGGAGRPNTEAFF. The full variable domain, completed using reference TRBV25-1 and TRBJ1-1, is EADIYQTPRYLVIGTGKKITLECSQTMGHDKMYWYQQDPGMELHLIHYSYGVNSTEKGDLSSESTVSRIRTEHFPLTLESARPSHTSQYLCASSDGGGAGRPNTEAFFGQGTRLTVV.

This clone was observed a few times. This chain uses TRBV7-8 with TRBJ1-1, with TRBD1 identical over 7 bases. J gave up 8 bases and V 3 bases, and 6 bases lay outside the gene matches. The germline CDR1 and CDR2 sequences are SGHVS and FQNEAQ. The CDR3 is 13 residues long. The CDR3 sequence: CASSLTGLVEAFF. CDR3 in DNA: TGTGCCAGCAGCTTGACAGGGCTGGTGGAAGCTTTCTTT.

The rearrangement links TRBV27 to TRBJ2-7; TRBD2 aligns across 7 bases. Germline CDR1 and CDR2: MNHEY and SMNVEV (reference sequence). J lost 3 bases, V lost 3 bases, and 8 bases had no gene match. The CDR3 is made up of 15 amino acids. CDR3 region: CASSFLREKGYEQYF. The CDR3 DNA is TGTGCCAGCAGTTTTTTGCGGGAGAAGGGCTACGAGCAGTACTTC.

The count of this clone is one. The gene calls are TRBV5-1 and TRBJ2-1; perhaps TRBD2 as D (5 bases). V dropped 5 bases and J dropped 9 bases, with 9 bases sitting between them. CDR1 and CDR2 (germline): SGHRS, YFSETQ. CDR3 size: 11 residues. CDR3 protein: CASRTSGEQFF. The CDR3 DNA follows: TGCGCCAGCAGAACTAGTGGTGAGCAGTTCTTC.

The CDR3 is CASSLELGTDTQYF. The CDR3, as DNA: TGCGCCAGCAGCTTGGAACTAGGCACAGATACGCAGTATTTT. The V gene is TRBV5-1, the J gene TRBJ2-3; D possibly corresponds to TRBD2 (5 bases). V was trimmed by 0 bases and J by 1 base, leaving 6 bases between them. Germline assignment: CDR1 SGHRS and CDR2 YFSETQ. The CDR3 spans 14 residues.

The CDR3 DNA sequence: TGTGCCAGCAGTTACCCTTACAGGGTAGCCAAAAACATTCAGTACTTC. Its translation is CASSYPYRVAKNIQYF. The J gene is TRBJ2-4, the V gene TRBV6-5; maybe TRBD1 (6 bases). CDR1 and CDR2 from the germline V gene are MNHEY and SVGAGI. V gave up 2 bases and J gave up 0 bases, with 11 bases separating them. The length of the CDR3 is 16 residues.

The V call is TRBV6-5, the J call TRBJ2-3, with 8 bases lining up with TRBD1. Germline loops: CDR1 MNHEY, CDR2 SVGAGI. The CDR3 has 13 amino acids. Trimming at V came to 10 bases and at J to 2 bases, leaving 5 bases not matched to a gene. The CDR3 reads CATGQGDTDTQYF. CDR3 nucleotide sequence: TGTGCCACTGGACAGGGAGACACAGATACGCAGTATTTT.

A remark on this clone: The identical CDR3 is also encoded by other nucleotide sequences in the sample. The V gene is TRBV2, the J gene TRBJ1-2; TRBD1 aligns across 8 bases. The V gene's germline CDR1 is SNHLY and CDR2 FYNNEI. V shed 7 bases and J 6 bases; nucleotides not matched to a gene: 7. The CDR3 is 13 residues long. In DNA form, the CDR3 reads TGTGCCAGCACTCTGACAGGGGTAAATGGCTACACCTTC. Its translation: CASTLTGVNGYTF.

The rearrangement joins TRBV10-3 to TRBJ2-3, with TRBD2 matching over 9 bases. V gave up 2 bases and J gave up 3 bases; unmatched junction bases: 6. CDR1 is ENHRY and CDR2 is SYGVKD in the germline V gene. This CDR3 is 16 amino acids long. CDR3: CAISEPASGVTDTQYF. For the CDR3, the DNA is TGTGCCATCAGTGAGCCCGCTAGCGGGGTAACAGATACGCAGTATTTT.

The chain is built from TRBV27 and TRBJ1-1; D perhaps matches TRBD1 (6 bases). CDR3 length: 15 amino acids. Trimming left V 5 bases short and J 4 bases short, with 17 bases between. Per the germline V gene, CDR1 is MNHEY and CDR2 is SMNVEV (reference sequence). The CDR3 is CASSLKTGVGTEAFF. CDR3 coding DNA: TGTGCCAGCAGTCTTAAGACAGGTGTCGGCACTGAAGCTTTCTTT.

The J gene is TRBJ2-1, the V gene TRBV6-5; D possibly corresponds to TRBD2 (6 bases). This CDR3 has 15 residues. Germline values: CDR1 MNHEY, CDR2 SVGAGI. Trimming stripped 2 bases from V and 2 bases from J, with 10 bases between. CDR3 sequence: CASSYGGFTYNEQFF. CDR3 nucleotides: TGTGCCAGCAGTTACGGGGGGTTCACCTACAATGAGCAGTTCTTC.

J is TRBJ2-5 and V is TRBV19; a possible D gene is TRBD1 (6 bases). CDR1 and CDR2 (germline): LNHDA, SQIVND (reference sequence). With 8 bases removed from V and 4 bases from J, the gap between germline ends came to 14 bases. The length of the CDR3 is 13 residues. The CDR3 protein is CASQPGVRETQYF. The CDR3 nucleotides read TGTGCCAGTCAGCCAGGGGTTCGAGAGACCCAGTACTTC. Together with reference TRBV19 and TRBJ2-5, the CDR3 gives the full variable domain: DGGITQSPKYLFRKEGQNVTLSCEQNLNHDAMYWYRQDPGQGLRLIYYSQIVNDFQKGDIAEGYSVSREKKESFPLTVTSAQKNPTAFYLCASQPGVRETQYFGPGTRLLVL.

The CDR3 DNA is TGCGCCAGCAGCCAAGCCGGGACTCGAAGCACAGATACGCAGTATTTT. It translates to CASSQAGTRSTDTQYF. J is TRBJ2-3 and V is TRBV4-1, with D possibly TRBD2 on 6 matching bases. With 1 base removed from V and 0 bases from J, the gap between germline ends came to 11 bases. From germline, CDR1 is MGHRA and CDR2 YSYEKL. The CDR3 extends over 16 amino acids.

The rearrangement uses TRBV14 and TRBJ2-7; 9 bases fit TRBD1. The CDR3 has 15 residues. The V segment lost 4 bases and the J segment 6 bases; nucleotides outside the gene matches: 10. Germline V lookup: CDR1 SGHDN, CDR2 FVKESK. CDR3 coding DNA: TGTGCCAGCAGCCCAAACAGGGGGCTTTTCCGCGAGCAGTACTTC. Translation: CASSPNRGLFREQYF.

The rearrangement uses TRBV7-9 and TRBJ2-5, with D tentatively TRBD2 (5 bases). V was shortened by 4 bases and J by 2 bases, with 11 bases between the two germline ends. Germline CDR1 and CDR2: SEHNR and FQNEAQ (reference sequence). This CDR3 spans 14 amino acids. Here the CDR3 DNA reads TGTGCCAGCAGCTCTGTGACTATTCAAGAGACCCAGTACTTC. Protein sequence: CASSSVTIQETQYF.

The chain has TRBV29-1 and TRBJ1-1; D remains ambiguous. Germline CDR1 and CDR2: SQVTM and ANQGSEA. CDR3 size: 14 residues. Trimming removed 2 bases from V and 1 base from J, with 11 bases in between. DNA of the CDR3: TGCAGCGTTGAATTTCGAGGCCGGAACACTGAAGCTTTCTTT. It is translated as CSVEFRGRNTEAFF.

In this sample, this clone turned up a few times. This sequence joins TRBV27 and TRBJ2-3; 7 nucleotides agree with TRBD1. Germline values: CDR1 MNHEY, CDR2 SMNVEV (reference sequence). V shed 1 base and J 3 bases; nucleotides not matched to a gene: 4. The CDR3 loop spans 15 amino acids. DNA of the CDR3: TGTGCCAGCAGTTTATTTGTACAGGGGACAGATACGCAGTATTTT. Translated, it gives CASSLFVQGTDTQYF.

J is TRBJ2-2 and V is TRBV6-1; TRBD2 agrees at 11 bases. The V gene end was trimmed by 10 bases and the J gene end by 15 bases; junction bases not matched to a gene: 16. Germline loops: CDR1 MNHNS, CDR2 SASEGT. CDR3 length equals 14 residues. This CDR3 reads CATRELAGDGLVFF. The CDR3 DNA is TGTGCCACCAGAGAACTAGCGGGAGATGGGTTGGTGTTTTTT.

The V call is TRBV7-9, the J call TRBJ2-7; D is ambiguous. Germline V CDR1 and CDR2: SEHNR, FQNEAQ (reference sequence). Trimming cost V 5 bases and J 6 bases, with 11 bases left between them. The CDR3 length is 12 residues. CDR3 residues: CASSPAFGEQYF. In DNA form, the CDR3 reads TGTGCCAGCAGCCCCGCGTTCGGCGAGCAGTACTTC.

The chain has TRBV21-1 and TRBJ2-5; TRBD1, as called in the table, went unchecked against the DNA. TRBV21-1 is described as a pseudogene. The CDR3 has 17 amino acids. CDR3 coding DNA: TGTGCCAGCAGCAAAGGGGAGGACAGGGTGTTAGGAGAGACCCAGTACTTC. Protein: CASSKGEDRVLGETQYF.

The J gene is TRBJ2-1, the V gene TRBV29-1; 9 bases are shared with TRBD1. The CDR3 sequence is 13 residues long. The trim removed 7 bases at V and 6 bases at J, leaving 7 bases unmatched. Germline V lookup: CDR1 SQVTM, CDR2 ANQGSEA. The CDR3 region is CSAHRDRVNEQFF. CDR3 DNA: TGCAGCGCTCACCGGGACAGGGTCAATGAGCAGTTCTTC.

V gene TRBV2 combines with J gene TRBJ1-2; tentatively, D is TRBD1 (5 bases). V lost 2 bases, J lost 3 bases, and 10 bases lay in between. From germline, CDR1 is SNHLY and CDR2 FYNNEI. CDR3 size: 14 residues. DNA for the CDR3: TGTGCCAGCAGTGAATACCAGGGTTACTATGGCTACACCTTC. Protein sequence: CASSEYQGYYGYTF.